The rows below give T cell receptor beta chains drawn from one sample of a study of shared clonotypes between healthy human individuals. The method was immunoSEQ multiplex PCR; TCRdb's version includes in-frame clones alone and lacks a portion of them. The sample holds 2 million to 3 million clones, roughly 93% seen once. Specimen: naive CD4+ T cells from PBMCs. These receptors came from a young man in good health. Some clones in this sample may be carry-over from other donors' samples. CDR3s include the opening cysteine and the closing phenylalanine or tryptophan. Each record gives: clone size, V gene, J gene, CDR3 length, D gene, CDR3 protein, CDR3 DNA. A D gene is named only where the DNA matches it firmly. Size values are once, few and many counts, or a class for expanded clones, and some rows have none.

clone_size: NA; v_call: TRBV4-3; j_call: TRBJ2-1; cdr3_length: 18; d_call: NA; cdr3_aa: CASSREMSGTFPYNEQFF; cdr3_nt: TGCGCCAGCAGCCGCGAGATGTCCGGGACCTTCCCCTACAATGAGCAGTTCTTC
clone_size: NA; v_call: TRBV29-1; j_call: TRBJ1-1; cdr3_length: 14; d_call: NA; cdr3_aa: CSVEGKYSDTEAFF; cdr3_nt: TGCAGCGTTGAGGGAAAATACAGTGACACTGAAGCTTTCTTT
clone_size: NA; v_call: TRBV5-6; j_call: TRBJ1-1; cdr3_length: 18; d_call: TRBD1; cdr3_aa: CASSSPGQGYPHHTEAFF; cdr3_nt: TGTGCCAGCAGCTCACCGGGACAGGGTTATCCCCATCACACTGAAGCTTTCTTT
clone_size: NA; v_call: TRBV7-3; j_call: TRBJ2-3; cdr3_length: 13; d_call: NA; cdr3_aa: CASSLTRSDTQYF; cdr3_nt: TGTGCCAGCAGCTTAACGCGCAGCGATACGCAGTATTTT
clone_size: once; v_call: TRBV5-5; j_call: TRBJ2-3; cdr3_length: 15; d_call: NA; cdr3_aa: CASSRVGASTDTQYF; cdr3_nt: TGTGCCAGCAGCCGCGTCGGGGCATCCACAGATACGCAGTATTTT
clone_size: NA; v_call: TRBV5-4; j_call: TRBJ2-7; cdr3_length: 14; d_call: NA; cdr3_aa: CASSLGQGYSEQYF; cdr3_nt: TGTGCCAGCAGCTTGGGTCAGGGATACTCCGAGCAGTACTTC
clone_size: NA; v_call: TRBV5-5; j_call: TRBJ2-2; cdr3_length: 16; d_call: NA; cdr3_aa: CASSQGTVLNTGELFF; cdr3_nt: TGTGCCAGCAGCCAAGGGACGGTCTTGAACACCGGGGAGCTGTTTTTT
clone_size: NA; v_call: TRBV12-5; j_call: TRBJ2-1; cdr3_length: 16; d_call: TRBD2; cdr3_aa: CASGLWASGTYNEQFF; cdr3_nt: TGTGCTAGTGGTTTGTGGGCTAGCGGGACTTACAATGAGCAGTTCTTC
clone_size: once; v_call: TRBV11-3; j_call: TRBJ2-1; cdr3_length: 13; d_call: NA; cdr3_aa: CASSLSENNEQFF; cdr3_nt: TGTGCCAGCAGCTTATCCGAGAACAATGAGCAGTTCTTC
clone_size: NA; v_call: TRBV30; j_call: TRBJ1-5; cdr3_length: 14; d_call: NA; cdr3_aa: CAWGTTRGDQPQHF; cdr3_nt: TGTGCCTGGGGGACTACGAGGGGCGATCAGCCCCAGCATTTT
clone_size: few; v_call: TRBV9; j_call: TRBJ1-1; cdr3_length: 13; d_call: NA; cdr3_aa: CASSVATDQEAFF; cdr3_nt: TGTGCCAGCAGCGTAGCTACGGATCAGGAAGCTTTCTTT
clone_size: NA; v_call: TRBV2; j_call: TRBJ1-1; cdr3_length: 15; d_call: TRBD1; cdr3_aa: CASSETGQANTEAFF; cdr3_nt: TGTGCCAGCAGTGAAACCGGACAGGCTAACACTGAAGCTTTCTTT
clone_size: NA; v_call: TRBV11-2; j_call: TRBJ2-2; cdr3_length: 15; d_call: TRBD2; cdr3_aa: CASSLTSGSPGELFF; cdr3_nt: TGTGCCAGCAGCCTGACTAGCGGGAGTCCCGGGGAGCTGTTTTTT
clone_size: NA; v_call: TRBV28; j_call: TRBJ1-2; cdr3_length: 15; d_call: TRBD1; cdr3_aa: CASSSPTGANYGYTF; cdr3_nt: TGTGCCAGCAGTTCCCCGACAGGGGCTAACTATGGCTACACCTTC
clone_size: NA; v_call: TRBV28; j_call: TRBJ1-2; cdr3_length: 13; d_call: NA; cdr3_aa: CASSLLGTKGYTF; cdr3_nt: TGTGCCAGCAGTTTGTTAGGGACAAAAGGCTACACCTTC
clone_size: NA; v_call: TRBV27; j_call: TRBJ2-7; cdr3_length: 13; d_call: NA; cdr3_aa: CASSSSTVMEQYF; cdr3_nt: TGTGCCAGCAGTTCAAGCACGGTTATGGAGCAGTACTTC
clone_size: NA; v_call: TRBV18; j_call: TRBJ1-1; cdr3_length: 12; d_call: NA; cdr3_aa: CASSLEDTEAFF; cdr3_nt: TGTGCCAGCTCACTAGAGGACACTGAAGCTTTCTTT
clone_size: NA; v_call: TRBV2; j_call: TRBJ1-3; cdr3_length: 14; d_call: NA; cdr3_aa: CASSDQVAGNTIYF; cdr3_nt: TGTGCCAGCAGTGACCAGGTGGCCGGAAACACCATATATTTT
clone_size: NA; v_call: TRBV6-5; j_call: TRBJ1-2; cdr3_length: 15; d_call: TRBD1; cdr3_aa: CASTASGTGSYGYTF; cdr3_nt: TGTGCCAGCACCGCCTCCGGGACAGGGTCCTATGGCTACACCTTC
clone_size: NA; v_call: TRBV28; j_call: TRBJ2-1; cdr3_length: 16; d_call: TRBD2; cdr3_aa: CASSSPASGSYNEQFF; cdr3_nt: TGTGCCAGCAGTTCCCCGGCTAGCGGGTCTTACAATGAGCAGTTCTTC
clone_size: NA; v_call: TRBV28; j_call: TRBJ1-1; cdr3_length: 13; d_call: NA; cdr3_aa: CASRLDGYTEAFF; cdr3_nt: TGTGCCAGCAGGTTGGACGGATACACTGAAGCTTTCTTT
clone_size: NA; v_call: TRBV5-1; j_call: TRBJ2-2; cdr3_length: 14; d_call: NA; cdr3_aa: CASSLTWVTGELFF; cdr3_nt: TGCGCCAGCAGCTTGACGTGGGTCACCGGGGAGCTGTTTTTT
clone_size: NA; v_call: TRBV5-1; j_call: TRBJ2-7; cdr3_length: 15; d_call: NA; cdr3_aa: CASSFLTGVTYEQYF; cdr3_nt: TGCGCCAGCAGCTTCCTTACAGGAGTCACCTACGAGCAGTACTTC
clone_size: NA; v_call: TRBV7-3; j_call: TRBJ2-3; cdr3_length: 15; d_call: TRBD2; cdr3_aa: CASSPRGGSTDTQYF; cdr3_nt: TGTGCCAGCAGCCCGCGGGGGGGTAGCACAGATACGCAGTATTTT
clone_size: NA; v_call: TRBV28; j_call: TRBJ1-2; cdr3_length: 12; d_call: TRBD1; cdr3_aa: CASSVTGNDYTF; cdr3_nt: TGTGCCAGCAGTGTGACAGGGAATGACTACACCTTC
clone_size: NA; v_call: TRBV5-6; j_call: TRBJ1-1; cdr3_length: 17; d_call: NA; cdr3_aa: CASSLGGIRALHTEAFF; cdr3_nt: TGTGCCAGCAGCTTGGGGGGTATTCGTGCCTTACACACTGAAGCTTTCTTT
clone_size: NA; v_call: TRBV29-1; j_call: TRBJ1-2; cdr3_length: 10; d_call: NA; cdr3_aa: CSAGDYGYTF; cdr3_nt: TGCAGCGCTGGAGACTATGGCTACACCTTC
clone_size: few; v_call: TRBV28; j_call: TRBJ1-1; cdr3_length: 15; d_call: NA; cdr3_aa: CATITGGPSNTEAFF; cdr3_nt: TGTGCCACCATCACGGGGGGCCCGTCGAACACTGAAGCTTTCTTT
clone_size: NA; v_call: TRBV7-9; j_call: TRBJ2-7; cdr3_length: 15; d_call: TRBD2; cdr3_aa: CASGPTSGSSYEQYF; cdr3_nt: TGTGCCAGCGGACCGACTAGCGGGAGTAGTTACGAGCAGTACTTC
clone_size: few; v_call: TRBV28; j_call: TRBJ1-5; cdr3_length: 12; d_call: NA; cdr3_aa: CASSPLLITQHF; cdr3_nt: TGTGCCAGCAGTCCTCTGCTTATAACCCAGCATTTT
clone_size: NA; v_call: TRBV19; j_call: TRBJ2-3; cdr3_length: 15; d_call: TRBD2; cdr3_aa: CASSSGLAVGDTQYF; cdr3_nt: TGTGCCAGTAGTAGTGGGCTAGCGGTCGGAGATACGCAGTATTTT
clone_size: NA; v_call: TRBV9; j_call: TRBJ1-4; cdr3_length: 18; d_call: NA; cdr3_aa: CASSVAVDTVATNEKLFF; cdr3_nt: TGTGCCAGCAGCGTGGCGGTTGACACCGTTGCAACTAATGAAAAACTGTTTTTT
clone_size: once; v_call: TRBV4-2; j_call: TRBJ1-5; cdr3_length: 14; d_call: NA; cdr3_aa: CASSQDPGNQPQHF; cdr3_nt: TGTGCCAGCAGCCAAGATCCCGGGAATCAGCCCCAGCATTTT
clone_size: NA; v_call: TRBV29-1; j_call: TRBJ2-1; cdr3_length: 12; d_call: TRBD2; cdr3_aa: CSVAGGRNEQFF; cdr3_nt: TGCAGCGTAGCGGGAGGTAGGAATGAGCAGTTCTTC
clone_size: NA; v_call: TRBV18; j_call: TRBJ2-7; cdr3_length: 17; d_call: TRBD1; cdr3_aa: CASSPPGWDRGPDEQYF; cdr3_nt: TGTGCCAGCTCACCACCGGGATGGGACAGGGGGCCGGACGAGCAGTACTTC